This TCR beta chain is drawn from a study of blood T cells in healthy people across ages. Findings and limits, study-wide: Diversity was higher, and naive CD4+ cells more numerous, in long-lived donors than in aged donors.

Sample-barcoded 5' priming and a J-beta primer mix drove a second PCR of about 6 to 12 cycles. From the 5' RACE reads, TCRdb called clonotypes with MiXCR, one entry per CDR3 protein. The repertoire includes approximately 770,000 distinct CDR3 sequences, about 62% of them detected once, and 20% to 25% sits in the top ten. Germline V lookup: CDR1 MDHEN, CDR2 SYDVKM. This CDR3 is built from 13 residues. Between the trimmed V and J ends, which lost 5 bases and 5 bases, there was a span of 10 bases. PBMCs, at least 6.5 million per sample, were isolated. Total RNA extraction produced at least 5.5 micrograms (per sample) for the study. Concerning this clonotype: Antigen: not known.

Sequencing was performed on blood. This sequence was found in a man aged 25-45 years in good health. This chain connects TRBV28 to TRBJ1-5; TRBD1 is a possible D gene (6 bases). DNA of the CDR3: TGTGCCAGCAGTGTGGAGGGGGATCAGCCCCAGCATTTT. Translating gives CASSVEGDQPQHF.